This TCR beta chain was retrieved from a study of blood T cell repertoires in COVID-19. Study processing details: Nucleated cell number was recorded as an estimate derived from reference gene primer amplification. Here immunoSEQ multiplex PCR was the method, and the copy in TCRdb shows in-frame clones only, minus some. That table gives V, J and clone size, and the DNA gave D and trimming. The sample lists hundreds of thousands of clones, roughly 86% seen once, with about 1.6% in the top ten. The V and J ends lost 4 bases and 4 bases, in that order; junction bases with no gene match: 9. The germline V gene has CDR1 MGHRA and CDR2 YSYEKL. The CDR3 consists of 16 residues.

The sequence was obtained from a woman aged 45-65 years who had recovered from COVID-19. The gene calls are TRBV4-1 and TRBJ1-4; 7 bases are a match to TRBD1. Sequenced: PBMCs or T cells enriched from blood (not recorded which). CDR3 nucleotides: TGCGCCAGCAGCCTCCCGCGGGGGGACAGTAATGAAAAACTGTTTTTT. This codes for CASSLPRGDSNEKLFF.